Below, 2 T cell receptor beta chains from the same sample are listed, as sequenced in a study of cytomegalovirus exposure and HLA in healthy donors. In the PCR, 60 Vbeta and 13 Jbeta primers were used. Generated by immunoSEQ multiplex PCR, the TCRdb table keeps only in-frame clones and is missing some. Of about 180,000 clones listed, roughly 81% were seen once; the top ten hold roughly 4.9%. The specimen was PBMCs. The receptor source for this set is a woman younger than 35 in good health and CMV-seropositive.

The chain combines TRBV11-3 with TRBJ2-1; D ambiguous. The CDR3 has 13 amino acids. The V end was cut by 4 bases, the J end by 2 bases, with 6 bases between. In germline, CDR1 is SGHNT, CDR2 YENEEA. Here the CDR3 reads CASSSFTYNEQFF. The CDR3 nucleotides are TGTGCCAGCAGCTCATTCACCTACAATGAGCAGTTCTTC.

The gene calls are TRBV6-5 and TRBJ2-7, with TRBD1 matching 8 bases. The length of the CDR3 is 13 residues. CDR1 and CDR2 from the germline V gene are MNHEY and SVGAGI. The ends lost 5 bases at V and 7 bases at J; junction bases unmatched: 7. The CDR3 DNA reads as TGTGCCAGCAGTGAAGGGGACAGGCTAGAGCAGTACTTC. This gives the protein CASSEGDRLEQYF.